The sequence of this T cell receptor beta chain was determined in a study of identical twins. To note about this clonotype: No antigen is known for it.

The study, taken as a whole, reports: Clonotypes of the beta chain that were abundant in cord blood carried fewer insertions (memory repertoires showed none).

Template switching added a universal primer binding site, and final cDNA carried unique molecular identifiers. TCRdb analysed the 5' RACE reads with MiXCR anew, one entry per CDR3 protein. The table includes about 220,000 distinct CDR3 sequences, roughly 10% detected once. This TCR derives from a woman younger than 35 in good health. What was sequenced was memory (CD45RO+) T cells sorted from blood.

In DNA form, the CDR3 reads TGTGCCACGGGACTAGCGGGAGACGGTGAGCAGTTCTTC. This encodes CATGLAGDGEQFF. The chain uses TRBV28 and TRBJ2-1, with TRBD2 identical over 14 bases. CDR1 MDHEN and CDR2 SYDVKM come from the germline V gene. V shed 10 bases, J shed 9 bases, and the junction held 5 bases outside the gene matches. This CDR3 is built from 13 residues.